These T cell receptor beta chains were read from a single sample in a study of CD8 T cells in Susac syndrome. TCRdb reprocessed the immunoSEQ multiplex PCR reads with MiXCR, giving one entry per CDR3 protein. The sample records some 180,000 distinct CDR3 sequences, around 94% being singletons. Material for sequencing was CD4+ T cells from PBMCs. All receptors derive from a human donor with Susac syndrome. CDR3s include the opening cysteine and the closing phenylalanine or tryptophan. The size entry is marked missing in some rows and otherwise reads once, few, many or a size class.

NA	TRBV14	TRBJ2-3	CASSQVWGDTQYF
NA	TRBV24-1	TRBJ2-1	CATSDLRLRQFF
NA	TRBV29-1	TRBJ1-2	CSVELSGTYGYTF
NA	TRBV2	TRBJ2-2	CASSDREHTGELFF
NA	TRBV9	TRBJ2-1	CASSPGQGLHNEQFF
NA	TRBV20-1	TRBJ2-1	CSAQGGQGYNEQFF
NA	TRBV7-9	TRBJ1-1	CASRTDHGGSTEAFF
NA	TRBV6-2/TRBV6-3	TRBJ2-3	CASSPRFLIWLAGTDTQYF
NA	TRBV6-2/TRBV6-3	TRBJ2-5	CAIQTQPGETQYF
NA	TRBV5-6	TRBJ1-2	CASSRLDSLYGYTF
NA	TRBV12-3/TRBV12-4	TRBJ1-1	CASSIRQGANTEAFF
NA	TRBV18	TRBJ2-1	CASSVTPTNYNEQFF
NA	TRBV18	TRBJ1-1	CASSPLQRNTEAFF
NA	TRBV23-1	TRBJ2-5	CASSPRARKETQYF
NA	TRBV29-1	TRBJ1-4	CSVEVLRNEKLFF
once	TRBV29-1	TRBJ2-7	CSVEQGGAYEQYF
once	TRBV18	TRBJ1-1	CASSPALNTEAFF
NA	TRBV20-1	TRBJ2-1	CSARGRGSYNEQFF
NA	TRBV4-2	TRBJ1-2	CASRPTTGPHHGYTF
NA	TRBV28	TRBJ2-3	CASSSPSAGLTDTQYF
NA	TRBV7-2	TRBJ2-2	CASSLGNARNGELFF
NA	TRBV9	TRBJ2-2	CASSVRVTGELFF
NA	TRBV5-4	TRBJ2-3	CASSYPSRDPAQYF
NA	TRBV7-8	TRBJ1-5	CASSIRQEIISSNQPQHF
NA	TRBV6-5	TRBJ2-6	CASSSQRSRGPRSGANVLTF
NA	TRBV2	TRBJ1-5	CASSEAFSNQPQHF